This T cell receptor (beta chain) was documented in a study of cytomegalovirus exposure and HLA in healthy donors (dated by TCRdb to about 2017). The study in broad terms: In an earlier analysis of fewer than 750 of the donors, about 260 Gb of sequence data and approximately 100 million unique TCR beta sequences from 180 million or so T cells were reported. Every repertoire in the discovery cohort had been generated on one and the same sequencing platform. Roughly five DR-DQ haplotypes were handled as single units for association and clustering because linkage in the cohort was strong. A later analysis re-analyzed previously published TCR beta repertoires from 600 to 850 donors and added high-resolution HLA genotyping to study TCR occurrence patterns. To decide whether each TCR beta V gene segment behaved as functional or pseudogenic, an earlier analysis of 587 of the donors relied on high-throughput TCR beta sequencing. A later genetic analysis used genome-wide SNP genotypes for about 60% of the roughly 700 donors, treating that subset as a discovery cohort. Class I and class II HLA loci were covered by the typing at four-digit resolution. An early release that covered some 630 HLA-typed donors contained around 330 gigabases of sequencing data and around 85 million unique TCR sequences. The number of donors typed differed by locus, with about 620-630 for A, B, C, DRB1 and DQB1, around 500 for DQA1, approximately 580 for DPA1, and some 440 for DPB1. In addition to the first cohort of around 670 subjects, a separate validation cohort of 120 different subjects was used. The study aimed to test whether signatures of past pathogen exposure could be identified by cataloging public T cell receptors. The genetic ancestry cluster associated with self-reported Caucasian donors included around 76% of the 300 to 400 genotyped donors. Donor age, sex, ethnicity and CMV serostatus were compiled together with the repertoire data. Rather than drawing on any new phenotypic data, the later analysis identified candidate immune exposures from TCR beta sequences and the way those sequences occurred across donors. The T cell repertoires of under 700 subjects were profiled by immunosequencing and related to cytomegalovirus serostatus. To predict cytomegalovirus infection status, the study brought together high-throughput TCR immunosequencing, statistical association of individual TCRs with disease status, and machine learning. Among roughly 400 genotyped donors of the cohort, an average of around 250,000 unique TCR beta nucleotide sequences was sequenced per donor, of which about 18% were non-productive. What the work shows at the level of the full study, not this receptor alone: Because counts were too low, seventeen rarely observed V segments, including chromosome 9 orphons, were excluded from the earlier analysis of some 590 of the donors. A later analysis reported that several top co-occurrence clusters appeared linked to parvovirus B19, influenza, CMV and Epstein-Barr virus. Immune exposure information for the cohort was limited to CMV serostatus. In vitro tests confirmed that three of the cytomegalovirus-associated TCR beta chains recognize cytomegalovirus antigens. A group of highly shared sequence variants was considered likely to be a technical artifact of the sequencing pipeline. A later analysis found that HLA-associated TCR beta chains were more clonally expanded and had lower generation probabilities than equally common non-associated chains. Strong co-occurrence of HLA alleles, especially DR and DQ, made assigning TCR associations to individual alleles difficult. HLA typing was unavailable for some donors at each locus, so association tests used only the typed subset. Compared with the roughly 670-donor mean, donors in an Asian-associated ancestry cluster had fewer N-insertions in productive TCRs, according to a later genetic analysis. The classifier was reported to diagnose cytomegalovirus status with high specificity and sensitivity in both the original and validation cohorts. Correlated functional status among segregating V segments might be attributable to linkage disequilibrium, but an unknown experimental factor could not be ruled out. It was suggested by the authors that the approach could potentially be generalized to other disease states and immunological phenotypes. A later analysis found that most CMV-associated TCR beta chains appeared HLA-restricted, with HLA associations seemingly driven largely by CMV exposure. A later genetic analysis associated a missense DCLRE1C variant with V-gene and J-gene trimming of TCR beta chains, and an independent cohort replicated the association. A total of fewer than 200 TCR beta chains were listed by the study as associated with cytomegalovirus. In an earlier analysis of under 600 of the donors, most TCR beta V segments were observed in productive rearrangements about 90% or about 30% of the time, broadly matching IMGT annotations. In this cohort, only TCR beta chains were sequenced, and detectable features were limited by the absence of alpha or paired-chain data. Presence/absence analyses assumed roughly uniform sequencing depth across donors, an assumption that may not hold. In a later analysis, the rate of TCR association differed among HLA loci, with DRB1 alleles having the most associated TCRs and HLA-C alleles having the fewest. Some IMGT-functional V segments, including TRBV6-2 and TRBV6-3, could not be told apart with the 87-base-pair reads, so those segments were excluded. Most TCR sequences were seen in very few donors, while some public TCRs were found in many individuals. In a later analysis, more than 15,000 TCR beta sequences were associated with specific HLA alleles at a false discovery rate of 0.05. A further reported finding was that TCR beta sequences accurately predicted the HLA-A and HLA-B alleles for most subjects in the first cohort.

From the cysteine through the phenylalanine, the CDR3 covers 12 amino acids. Just the 36-base CDR3 DNA is kept, in frame starting at base 1. CDR1 and CDR2 (SQVTM, ANQGSEA) derive from the germline V gene. Ends trimmed: V by 6 bases, J by 6 bases; bases unmatched to a gene: 5. As regards this clone: Its cognate antigen has yet to be identified. No per-base quality is available; no much larger clone lies one base away.

The cohort was made up of 500 to 800 healthy bone marrow donors. At the time of sampling, every cohort member was nominally healthy, though immune exposures that went unrecorded were likely present. The donor was CMV seronegative and belonged to the group of around 350 seronegative cohort members. A peripheral blood sample was provided by each donor, and peripheral blood mononuclear cells were used for TCR beta sequencing. The Qiagen DNeasy Blood Extraction Kit was used to extract genomic DNA from the blood cell samples. The library was prepared using the immunoSEQ multiplex PCR assay. For the multiplex PCR, a mixture combining 60 forward primers for TCR Vbeta segments and 13 reverse primers for TCR Jbeta segments was used. A multiplex PCR assay on genomic DNA amplified the CDR3 region of rearranged TCR beta genes. On the Illumina HiSeq System, the amplified TCR beta libraries were sequenced as 87-base-pair reads. As for the original processing: A later analysis tallied roughly 76 million unique TCR beta chains across the roughly 610 repertoires, and roughly 11 million of those chains were shared by two or more donors. A nearest-neighbor algorithm error-corrected the raw reads and collapsed the reads into unique sequences, merging closely related sequences to remove PCR and sequencing errors. To assign V, D and J gene segments, CDR3 sequences were aligned to IMGT reference sequences. For a sequence to be retained, at least a six-nucleotide match to both a V gene segment and a J gene segment was required. Rearrangements were called productive when the CDR3 lacked stop codons and stayed in frame with V and J; all others were non-productive. CDR3 was defined according to IMGT convention as the region running from the second conserved V-encoded cysteine to the conserved J-encoded phenylalanine. In an earlier analysis of more than 550 of the donors, sequences lacking an unambiguous match to a single V gene segment were excluded. In an earlier analysis of about 590 of the donors, a V segment was called functional when productive rearrangements were above 56.7%, and segregating when the standard deviation between donors exceeded 5%. To diagnose cytomegalovirus status from the catalog of TCR beta chain sequences, a statistical classification framework was built. In a later analysis, TCR nucleotide sequences were compared against IMGT/GENE-DB human TR gene sequences so that V and J genes could be assigned. Using the TCRdist pipeline, a later analysis assigned CDR3 sequences along with most-parsimonious VDJ recombination scenarios. A later analysis defined each TCR beta chain by its CDR3 amino acid sequence plus V-gene family, and excluded reads lacking a unique V-gene family. As a way to deal with suspected cross-contamination and a sequencing artifact, a later analysis dropped over 550 nucleotide sequences that were highly shared and had low generation probability. For each public chain, a later analysis derived a clonal expansion index from normalized ranks of inferred template counts within each repertoire. In a later analysis, generation probabilities were computed using a VDJ recombination model fitted to out-of-frame rearrangements, and the results were checked against IGoR. In a later analysis, TCR-TCR, TCR-HLA and TCR-CMV co-occurrence was scored with hypergeometric tests, and a repertoire-size bias correction was applied to TCR pairs. In a later analysis, false discovery rates were estimated by permuting HLA or CMV assignments 20 times. In a later analysis, co-occurring TCRs were grouped using DBSCAN, with TCRdist sequence similarity added in when clustering inside HLA-allele-positive subsets. Repertoires with fewer than 30,000 or more than 120,000 public chains, plus five repertoires with anomalous nucleotide sharing, were excluded from co-occurrence clustering. TCRdb obtained this table from immuneACCESS and retained in-frame rearrangements with V and J assigned. These tables miss some clones; where compared with another copy, unresolved V genes account for less than half of the shortfall, and the remainder is unexplained. V, J and clone size are taken as reported in that table, and D and trimming were inferred from the DNA itself. The sample contains 150,000 to 200,000 clones, 75% of them found a single time. The ten largest clonotypes hold approximately 2.3% of the sample.

The rearranged segments are TRBV29-1 and TRBJ1-5; TRBD1 agrees with 7 junctional bases. The sequenced sample consisted of PBMCs. This TCR was recovered from a female donor in good health and CMV-seronegative. The CDR3 has the sequence CSVGTATQPQHF. At the DNA level, the sequence is TGCAGCGTGGGGACAGCGACTCAGCCCCAGCATTTT.